This passage covers 9 T cell receptor beta chains from one sample sequenced in a study of CD4 T cells in relation to SARS-CoV-2 and coronaviruses (dated by TCRdb to the early 2020s). Antigen specificity for these receptors is unknown. The method behind the library was the immunoSEQ multiplex PCR assay. What TCRdb holds here is the immuneACCESS table cut down to in-frame rearrangements. Part of the clones is not present; checked against another copy, under half of the missing clones reflect an unresolved V gene, and the others are unexplained. For this sample there are 20,000 to 25,000 clones; under 85% appear just once. More than 9% of the sample comes from the top ten. CD4+ T cells from unexposed donors were collected before the COVID-19 pandemic (2011-2018). After about 9 days of culture, CD4+ T cells were isolated with the EasySep CD4+ T cell isolation kit. The sequenced material came from CD4+ T cells from PBMCs, cultured in vitro. The receptors derive from a human donor in good health.

The chain couples TRBV25-1 to TRBJ1-1; the D gene is possibly TRBD1 (6 bases). The CDR3 runs to 14 residues. The V end lost 6 bases, the J end lost 6 bases, and 17 bases lay between the germline ends. CDR1 is MGHDK and CDR2 is SYGVNS in the germline V gene. Here the CDR3 reads CASSGRGGAAEAFF. DNA of the CDR3: TGTGCCAGCAGCGGGAGGGGGGGCGCGGCTGAAGCTTTCTTT.

The chain couples TRBV18 to TRBJ2-6; 9 bases line up with TRBD1. This CDR3 spans 21 amino acids. The V gene end was trimmed by 9 bases and the J gene end by 1 base; junction bases not matched to a gene: 22. The germline V gene encodes CDR1 KGHSH and CDR2 LQKENI. The CDR3 coding sequence is TGTGCCAGATACCGGAACGTACGGACAGGGGCTCCGAATTCTGGGGCCAACGTCCTGACTTTC. Its protein product is CARYRNVRTGAPNSGANVLTF. Full variable domain (missing parts from reference TRBV18 and TRBJ2-6): NAGVMQNPRHLVRRRGQEARLRCSPMKGHSHVYWYRQLPEEGLKFMVYLQKENIIDESGMPKERFSAEFPKEGPSILRIQQVVRGDSAAYFCARYRNVRTGAPNSGANVLTFGAGSRLTVL.

This clone has a handful of counts. The chain joins TRBV19 to TRBJ1-6; D might be TRBD1 (5 bases). CDR1 is LNHDA and CDR2 is SQIVND in the germline V gene (reference sequence). The CDR3 contains 12 residues. V shed 4 bases and J shed 8 bases, with 6 bases lying between them. CDR3: CASSRGDSPLHF. In nucleotides, the CDR3 is TGTGCCAGTAGTAGGGGCGATTCACCCCTCCACTTT. Variable domain in full (rest from reference TRBV19 and TRBJ1-6): DGGITQSPKYLFRKEGQNVTLSCEQNLNHDAMYWYRQDPGQGLRLIYYSQIVNDFQKGDIAEGYSVSREKKESFPLTVTSAQKNPTAFYLCASSRGDSPLHFGNGTRLTVT.

This clone was picked up a small number of times. This chain uses TRBV14 with TRBJ1-3; no reliable D call. Trimming shortened V by 1 base and J by 1 base, and 5 bases separated the two germline ends. This CDR3 region has 14 residues. Germline values: CDR1 SGHDN, CDR2 FVKESK. This chain's CDR3 is CASSQVGSGNTIYF. Written as DNA, the CDR3 is TGTGCCAGCAGCCAAGTTGGATCTGGAAACACCATATATTTT.

This clone was counted a few times. The genes are TRBV4-1 and TRBJ1-3, with D unclear. The CDR3 sequence is 17 residues long. Germline values: CDR1 MGHRA, CDR2 YSYEKL. Trimming left V 0 bases short and J 4 bases short, with 16 bases between. DNA for the CDR3: TGCGCCAGCAGCCAAGAGCTTGCCGCTTTCGGAGGAAACACCATATATTTT. Translated: CASSQELAAFGGNTIYF.

V gene TRBV5-1 combines with J gene TRBJ2-1, with D perhaps matching TRBD2 (6 bases). Trimming pared 2 bases from V and 2 bases from J, leaving 11 bases between. Looked up from germline, CDR1 is SGHRS and CDR2 is YFSETQ. CDR3 size: 15 residues. Here the CDR3 reads CASSLGGATYNEQFF. DNA of the CDR3: TGCGCCAGCAGCTTAGGCGGGGCGACCTACAATGAGCAGTTCTTC. Drawing the rest from reference TRBV5-1 and TRBJ2-1, the complete variable domain is KAGVTQTPRYLIKTRGQQVTLSCSPISGHRSVSWYQQTPGQGLQFLFEYFSETQRNKGNFPGRFSGRQFSNSRSEMNVSTLELGDSALYLCASSLGGATYNEQFFGPGTRLTVL.

The CDR3 loop reads CASLSDTGTGSTGELFF. The CDR3 region has the DNA TGTGCCAGCCTTTCCGACACCGGGACAGGGAGCACCGGGGAGCTGTTTTTT. The chain employs TRBV19 and TRBJ2-2; 9 nucleotides line up with TRBD1. The CDR3 consists of 17 residues. Germline trimming cut 9 bases from V and 4 bases from J; bases unmatched to any gene: 15. Germline CDR1 LNHDA, CDR2 SQIVND (reference sequence).

The genes are TRBV28 and TRBJ1-2; 7 positions agree with TRBD1. Germline CDR1 MDHEN, CDR2 SYDVKM. The CDR3 has 17 residues. The V segment lost 5 bases and the J segment 4 bases; nucleotides outside the gene matches: 16. In DNA form, the CDR3 reads TGTGCCAGCAGTCCCGGGGGACTGACAGGGCTCGGCTATGGCTACACCTTC. Its protein is CASSPGGLTGLGYGYTF.

The rearrangement uses TRBV30 and TRBJ2-7; TRBD1 agrees at 8 bases. The germline CDR1 and CDR2 sequences are GTSNPN and SVGIG (reference sequence). The CDR3 covers 15 residues. Losses at the gene ends were 5 bases for V and 4 bases for J; bases not matched to a gene: 13. The CDR3 sequence: CAWVSGLRDRYEQYF. In DNA form, the CDR3 reads TGTGCCTGGGTCTCGGGGTTACGGGACAGGTACGAGCAGTACTTC. Based on the CDR3 plus reference TRBV30 and TRBJ2-7, the full variable domain is SQTIHQWPATLVQPVGSPLSLECTVEGTSNPNLYWYRQAAGRGLQLLFYSVGIGQISSEVPQNLSASRPQDRQFILSSKKLLLSDSGFYLCAWVSGLRDRYEQYFGPGTRLTVT.